Sequencing of this T cell receptor (beta chain) was carried out in a study of PD-1 blockade in classical Hodgkin lymphoma. Study at large: Nivolumab was administered to patients intravenously at 3 mg/kg every 2 weeks.

General study findings and limits: It was CD4+ TCR diversity, not CD8+, that rose significantly by C4D1.

About this clone itself: The antigen is not known.

Profiled with immunoSEQ multiplex PCR; TCRdb holds only in-frame clones, not every one. The sample consists of about 100,000 clones, about 89% of them appearing once. Every patient experienced relapse after autologous stem cell transplantation, and brentuximab vedotin exposure varied. Complete response, partial response or progressive disease constituted the best responses recorded. Germline V gene data show CDR1 as LGHNT and CDR2 as FRNRAP. The ends were cut back, 7 bases at V and 8 bases at J, with 23 bases in the middle. The CDR3 runs 15 residues. The origin of this receptor is a human donor with classical Hodgkin lymphoma. The sample consisted of peripheral blood mononuclear cells (PBMCs), taken before the second cycle of nivolumab. This sequence joins TRBV12-5 and TRBJ1-2; D may be TRBD1 (6 bases). CDR3 loop: CASAKDRGGAFGYTF. Written as DNA, the CDR3 is TGTGCTAGTGCCAAGGATCGAGGGGGGGCGTTCGGCTACACCTTC.